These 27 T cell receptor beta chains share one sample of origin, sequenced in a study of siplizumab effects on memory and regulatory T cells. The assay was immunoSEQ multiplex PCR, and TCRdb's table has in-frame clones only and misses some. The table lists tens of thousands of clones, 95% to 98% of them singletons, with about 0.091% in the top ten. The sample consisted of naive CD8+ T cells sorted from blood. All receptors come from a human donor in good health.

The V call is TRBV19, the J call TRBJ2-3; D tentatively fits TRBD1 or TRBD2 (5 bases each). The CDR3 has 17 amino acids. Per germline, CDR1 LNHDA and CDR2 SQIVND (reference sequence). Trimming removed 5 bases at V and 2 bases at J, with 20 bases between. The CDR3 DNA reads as TGTGCCAGTAGTCCCCAATCAGAGGGGCAAAACACAGATACGCAGTATTTT. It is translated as CASSPQSEGQNTDTQYF.

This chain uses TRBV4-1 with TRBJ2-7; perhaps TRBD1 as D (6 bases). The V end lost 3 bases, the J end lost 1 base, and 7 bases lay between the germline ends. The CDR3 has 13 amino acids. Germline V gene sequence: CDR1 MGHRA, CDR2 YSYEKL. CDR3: CASSQGASYEQYF. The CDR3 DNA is TGCGCCAGCAGCCAGGGGGCTTCCTACGAGCAGTACTTC.

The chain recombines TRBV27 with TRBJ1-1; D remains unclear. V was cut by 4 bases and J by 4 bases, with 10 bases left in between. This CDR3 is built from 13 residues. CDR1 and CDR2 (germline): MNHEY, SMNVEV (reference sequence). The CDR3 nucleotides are TGTGCCAGCAGTTATGGGCTCCCCACTGAAGCTTTCTTT. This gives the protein CASSYGLPTEAFF.

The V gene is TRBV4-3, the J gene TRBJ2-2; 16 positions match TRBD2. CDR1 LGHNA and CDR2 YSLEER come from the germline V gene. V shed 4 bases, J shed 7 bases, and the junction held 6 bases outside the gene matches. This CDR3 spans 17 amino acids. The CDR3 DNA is TGCGCCAGCAGCCCGGGACTAGCGGGGGGGATTGGCGGGGAGCTGTTTTTT. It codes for CASSPGLAGGIGGELFF.

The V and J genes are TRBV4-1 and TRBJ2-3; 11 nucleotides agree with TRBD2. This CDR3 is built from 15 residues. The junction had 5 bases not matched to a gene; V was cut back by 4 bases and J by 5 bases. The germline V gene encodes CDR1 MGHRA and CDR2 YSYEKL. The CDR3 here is CASSPTSGEVDTQYF. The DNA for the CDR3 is TGCGCCAGCAGCCCGACTAGCGGGGAGGTAGATACGCAGTATTTT.

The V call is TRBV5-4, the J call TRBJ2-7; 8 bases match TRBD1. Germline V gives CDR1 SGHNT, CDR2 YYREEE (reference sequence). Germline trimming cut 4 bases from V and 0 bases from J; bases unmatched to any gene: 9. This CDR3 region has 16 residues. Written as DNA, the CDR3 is TGTGCCAGCAGCGTTTCAGAGGGACAGGCCTCCTACGAGCAGTACTTC. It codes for CASSVSEGQASYEQYF.

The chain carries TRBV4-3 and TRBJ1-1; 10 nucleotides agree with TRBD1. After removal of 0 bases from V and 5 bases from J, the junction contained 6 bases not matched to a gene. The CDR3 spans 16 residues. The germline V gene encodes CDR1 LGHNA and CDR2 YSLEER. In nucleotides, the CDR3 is TGCGCCAGCAGCCAAGATATGGGGACAGGGGCAACTGAAGCTTTCTTT. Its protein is CASSQDMGTGATEAFF.

CDR3 sequence (DNA): TGTGCCAGCCGGGACTTCTCGAATGAGCAGTTCTTC. Protein: CASRDFSNEQFF. V usage is TRBV6-4 and J usage is TRBJ2-1, with D perhaps matching TRBD2 (6 bases). The CDR3 sequence is 12 residues long. The germline gives CDR1 MRHNA, CDR2 SNTAGT. V gave up 8 bases and J gave up 7 bases, with 12 bases separating them.

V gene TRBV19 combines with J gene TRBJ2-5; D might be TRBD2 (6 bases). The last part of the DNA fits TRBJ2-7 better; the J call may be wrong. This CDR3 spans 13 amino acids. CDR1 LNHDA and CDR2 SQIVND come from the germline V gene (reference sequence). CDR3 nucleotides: TGTGCCAGTAGTATCGGGAGCTCCTACGAGCAGTACTTC. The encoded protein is CASSIGSSYEQYF.

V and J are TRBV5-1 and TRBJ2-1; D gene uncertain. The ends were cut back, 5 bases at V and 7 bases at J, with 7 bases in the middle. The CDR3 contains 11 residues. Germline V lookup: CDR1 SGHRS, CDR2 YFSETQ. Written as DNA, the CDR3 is TGCGCCAGCAGTATCAGTAATGAGCAGTTCTTC. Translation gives CASSISNEQFF.

CDR3 DNA sequence: TGTGCCAGCAGTTTCCCTTTCGGGGAGCAGTACTTC. Translation gives CASSFPFGEQYF. V usage is TRBV28 and J usage is TRBJ2-7, with no clear D. V was pared by 3 bases and J by 7 bases, with 10 bases between. CDR3 length: 12 residues. CDR1 is MDHEN, CDR2 SYDVKM, per germline.

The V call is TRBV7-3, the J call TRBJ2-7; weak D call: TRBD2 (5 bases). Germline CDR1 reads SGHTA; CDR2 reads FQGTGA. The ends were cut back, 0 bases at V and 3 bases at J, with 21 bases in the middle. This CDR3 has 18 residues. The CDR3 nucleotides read TGTGCCAGCAGCTTAACTCACTGGGCGCCCGGGATGGTCTACGAGCAGTACTTC. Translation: CASSLTHWAPGMVYEQYF.

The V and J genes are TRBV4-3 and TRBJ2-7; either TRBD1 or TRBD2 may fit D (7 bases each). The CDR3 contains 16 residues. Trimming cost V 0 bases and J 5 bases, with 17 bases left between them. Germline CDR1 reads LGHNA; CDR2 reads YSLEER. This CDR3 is CASSQDRQGGMDEQYF. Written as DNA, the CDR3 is TGCGCCAGCAGCCAAGATCGGCAGGGGGGGATGGACGAGCAGTACTTC.

DNA for the CDR3: TGTCCTCCTCGGGGGGACACTGAAGCTTTCTTT. Protein product: CPPRGDTEAFF. The V and J genes are TRBV6-5 and TRBJ1-1; possibly TRBD1 for D (5 bases). The CDR3 has 11 amino acids. In germline, CDR1 is MNHEY, CDR2 SVGAGI.

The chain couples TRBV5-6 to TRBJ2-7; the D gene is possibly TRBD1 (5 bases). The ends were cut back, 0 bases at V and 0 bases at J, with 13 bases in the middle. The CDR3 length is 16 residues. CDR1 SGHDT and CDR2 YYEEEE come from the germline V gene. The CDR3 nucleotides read TGTGCCAGCAGCTTGGGACAGACAGCTCGCTCCTACGAGCAGTACTTC. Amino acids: CASSLGQTARSYEQYF.

The CDR3 DNA follows: TGTGCCAGCAGCTTAGGACAGGGCCTCACTGAAGCTTTCTTT. Translating it yields CASSLGQGLTEAFF. The chain couples TRBV7-9 to TRBJ1-1; 7 nucleotides align to TRBD1. The germline V gene encodes CDR1 SEHNR and CDR2 FQNEAQ (reference sequence). The CDR3 totals 14 residues. V shed 1 base, J shed 4 bases, and the junction held 3 bases outside the gene matches.

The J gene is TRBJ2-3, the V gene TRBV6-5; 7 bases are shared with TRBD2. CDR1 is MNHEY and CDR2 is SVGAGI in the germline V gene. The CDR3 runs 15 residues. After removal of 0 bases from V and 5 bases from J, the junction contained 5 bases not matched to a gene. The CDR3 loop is CASSYSGGTGDTQYF. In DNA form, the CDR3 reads TGTGCCAGCAGTTACTCGGGAGGGACGGGAGATACGCAGTATTTT.

The CDR3 region is CAWHKGQGVTEAFF. In DNA form, the CDR3 reads TGTGCCTGGCACAAAGGACAGGGGGTAACTGAAGCTTTCTTT. The chain has TRBV30 and TRBJ1-1; 10 bases agree with TRBD1. The CDR3 covers 14 residues. Trimming at V came to 5 bases and at J to 5 bases, leaving 8 bases not matched to a gene. Looked up from germline, CDR1 is GTSNPN and CDR2 is SVGIG (reference sequence).

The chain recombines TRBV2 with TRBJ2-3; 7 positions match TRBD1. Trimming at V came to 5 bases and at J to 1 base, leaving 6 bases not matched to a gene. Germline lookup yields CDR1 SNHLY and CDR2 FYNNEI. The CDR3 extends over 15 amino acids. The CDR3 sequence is CASSLTGTGTDTQYF. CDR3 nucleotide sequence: TGTGCCAGCAGTTTAACAGGGACAGGCACAGATACGCAGTATTTT. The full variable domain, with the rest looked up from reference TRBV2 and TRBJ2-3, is EPEVTQTPSHQVTQMGQEVILRCVPISNHLYFYWYRQILGQKVEFLVSFYNNEISEKSEIFDDQFSVERPDGSNFTLKIRSTKLEDSAMYFCASSLTGTGTDTQYFGPGTRLTVL.

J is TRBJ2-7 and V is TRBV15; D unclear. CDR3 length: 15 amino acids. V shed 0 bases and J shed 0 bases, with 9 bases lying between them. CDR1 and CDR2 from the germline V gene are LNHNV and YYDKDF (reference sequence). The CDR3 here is CATSREQHPSYEQYF. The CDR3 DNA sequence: TGTGCCACCAGCAGAGAACAGCATCCCTCCTACGAGCAGTACTTC.

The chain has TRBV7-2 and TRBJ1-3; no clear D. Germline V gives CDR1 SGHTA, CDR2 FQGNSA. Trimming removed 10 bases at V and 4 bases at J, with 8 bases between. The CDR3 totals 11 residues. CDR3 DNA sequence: TGTGCCATCCTTTTCGGAAACACCATATATTTT. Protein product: CAILFGNTIYF.

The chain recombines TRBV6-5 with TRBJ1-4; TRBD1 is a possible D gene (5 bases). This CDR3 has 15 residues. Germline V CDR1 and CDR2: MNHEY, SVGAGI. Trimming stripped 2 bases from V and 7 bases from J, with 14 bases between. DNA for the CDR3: TGTGCCAGCAGTTACATCGCGGGGGGTGGTGAAAAACTGTTTTTT. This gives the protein CASSYIAGGGEKLFF.

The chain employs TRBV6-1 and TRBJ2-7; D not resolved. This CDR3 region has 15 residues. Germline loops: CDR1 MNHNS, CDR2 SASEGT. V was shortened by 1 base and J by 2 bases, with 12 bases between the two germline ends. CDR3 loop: CASSEVSEIPYEQYF. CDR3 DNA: TGTGCCAGCAGTGAAGTCAGCGAAATACCCTACGAGCAGTACTTC.

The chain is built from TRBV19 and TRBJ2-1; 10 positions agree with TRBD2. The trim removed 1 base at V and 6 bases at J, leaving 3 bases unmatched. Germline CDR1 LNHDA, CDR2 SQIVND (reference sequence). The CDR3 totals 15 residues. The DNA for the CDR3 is TGTGCCAGTAGTATAGGCCTAGCGGGGGCCAATGAGCAGTTCTTC. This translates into CASSIGLAGANEQFF.

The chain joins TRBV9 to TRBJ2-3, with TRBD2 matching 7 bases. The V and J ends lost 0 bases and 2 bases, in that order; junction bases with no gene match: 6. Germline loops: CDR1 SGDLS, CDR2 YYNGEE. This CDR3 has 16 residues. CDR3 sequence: CASSVGGGGTTDTQYF. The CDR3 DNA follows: TGTGCCAGCAGCGTAGGCGGCGGGGGTACCACAGATACGCAGTATTTT.

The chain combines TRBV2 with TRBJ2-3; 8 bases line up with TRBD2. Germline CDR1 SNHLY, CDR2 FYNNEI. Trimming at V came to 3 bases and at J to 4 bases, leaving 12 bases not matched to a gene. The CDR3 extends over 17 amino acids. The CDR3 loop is CASSEIPAGDRSDTQYF. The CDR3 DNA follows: TGTGCCAGCAGTGAGATCCCAGCGGGGGATCGGTCAGATACGCAGTATTTT.

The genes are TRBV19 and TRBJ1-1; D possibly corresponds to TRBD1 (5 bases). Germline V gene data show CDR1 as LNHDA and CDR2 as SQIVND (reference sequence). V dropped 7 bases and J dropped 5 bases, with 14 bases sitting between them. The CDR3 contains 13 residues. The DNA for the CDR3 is TGTGCCAGTATACGAGGGGCGGGGACTGAAGCTTTCTTT. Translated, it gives CASIRGAGTEAFF.